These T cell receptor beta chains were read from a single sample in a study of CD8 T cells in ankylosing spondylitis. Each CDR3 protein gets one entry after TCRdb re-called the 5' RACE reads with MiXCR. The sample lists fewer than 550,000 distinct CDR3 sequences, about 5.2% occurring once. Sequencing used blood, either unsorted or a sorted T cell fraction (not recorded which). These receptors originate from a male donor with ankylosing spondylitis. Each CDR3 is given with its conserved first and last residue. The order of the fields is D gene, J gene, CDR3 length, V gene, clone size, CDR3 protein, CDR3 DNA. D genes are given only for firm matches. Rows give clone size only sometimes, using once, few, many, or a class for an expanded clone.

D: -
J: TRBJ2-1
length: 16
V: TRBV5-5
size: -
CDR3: CASSVGPTSSYNEQFF
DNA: TGTGCCAGCAGCGTTGGACCAACCAGCTCCTACAATGAGCAGTTCTTC

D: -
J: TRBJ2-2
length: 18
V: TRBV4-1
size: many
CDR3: CASSPSPRAVYRTGELFF
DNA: TGCGCCAGCAGCCCTTCTCCCCGGGCGGTCTATCGAACCGGGGAGCTGTTTTTT

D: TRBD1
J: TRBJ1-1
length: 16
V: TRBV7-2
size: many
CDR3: CASSPPGGLGGTEAFF
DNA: TGTGCCAGCAGCCCTCCAGGGGGCCTCGGAGGCACTGAAGCTTTCTTT

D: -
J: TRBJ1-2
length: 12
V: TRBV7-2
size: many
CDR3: CASSLGIHGYTF
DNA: TGTGCCAGCAGCTTAGGGATTCATGGCTACACCTTC

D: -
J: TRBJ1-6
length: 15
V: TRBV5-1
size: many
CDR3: CASSLVSRDNSPLHF
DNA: TGCGCCAGCAGCTTGGTGTCCAGGGACAATTCACCCCTCCACTTT

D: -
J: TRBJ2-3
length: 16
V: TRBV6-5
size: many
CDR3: CASSYSITVSTDTQYF
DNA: TGTGCCAGCAGTTACTCGATAACGGTTAGCACAGATACGCAGTATTTT

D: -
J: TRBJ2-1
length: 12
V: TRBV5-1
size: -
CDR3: CASSSVGGQQFF
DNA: TGCGCCAGCAGCTCCGTGGGCGGCCAGCAGTTCTTC

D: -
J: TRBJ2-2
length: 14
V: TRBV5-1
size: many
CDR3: CASSLMGGTGELFF
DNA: TGCGCCAGCAGCCTGATGGGGGGCACCGGGGAGCTGTTTTTT

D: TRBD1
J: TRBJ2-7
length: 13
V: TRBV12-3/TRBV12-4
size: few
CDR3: CASSFRGFYEQYF
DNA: TGTGCCAGCAGTTTCAGGGGGTTTTACGAGCAGTACTTC

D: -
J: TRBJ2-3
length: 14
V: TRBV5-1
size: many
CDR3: CASSSQASTDTQYF
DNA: TGCGCCAGCAGCTCCCAGGCTAGCACAGATACGCAGTATTTT

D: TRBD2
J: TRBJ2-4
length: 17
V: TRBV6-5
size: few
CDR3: CASSYSSGRAERDIQYF
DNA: TGTGCCAGCAGTTACTCTAGCGGGAGGGCGGAAAGGGACATTCAGTACTTC

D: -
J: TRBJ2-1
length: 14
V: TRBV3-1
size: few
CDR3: CASSQSSAYNEQFF
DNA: TGTGCCAGCAGCCAGTCTAGCGCCTACAATGAGCAGTTCTTC

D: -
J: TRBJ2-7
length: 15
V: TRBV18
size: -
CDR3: CASSPTTELLYEQYF
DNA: TGTGCCAGCTCACCAACGACAGAGCTCTTATACGAGCAGTACTTC

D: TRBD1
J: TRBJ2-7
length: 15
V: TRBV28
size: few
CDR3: CASSSPTGGTYEQYF
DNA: TGTGCCAGCAGTTCCCCGACAGGGGGTACCTACGAGCAGTACTTC

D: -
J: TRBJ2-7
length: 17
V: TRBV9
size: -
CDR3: CASSAPTVAEAPYEQYF
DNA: TGTGCCAGCAGCGCGCCAACCGTAGCGGAGGCCCCCTACGAGCAGTACTTC

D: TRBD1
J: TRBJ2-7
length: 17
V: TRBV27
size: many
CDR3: CASSLNGVTGGLYEQYF
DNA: TGTGCCAGCAGCCTAAACGGGGTGACAGGGGGCCTCTACGAGCAGTACTTC